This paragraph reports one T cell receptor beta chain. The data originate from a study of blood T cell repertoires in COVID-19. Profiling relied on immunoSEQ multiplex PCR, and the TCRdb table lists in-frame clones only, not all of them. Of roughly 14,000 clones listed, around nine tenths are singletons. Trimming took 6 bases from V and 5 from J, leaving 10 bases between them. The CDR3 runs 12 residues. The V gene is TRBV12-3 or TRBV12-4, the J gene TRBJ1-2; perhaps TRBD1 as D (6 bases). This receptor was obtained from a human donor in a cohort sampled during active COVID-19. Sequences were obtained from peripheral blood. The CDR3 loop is CASSPGQYGYTF. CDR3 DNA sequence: TGTGCCAGCAGCCCAGGACAGTATGGCTACACCTTC.